What follows are 17 T cell receptor beta chains derived from one specimen sequenced in a study of CD8+CD57+ T cells in acquired aplastic anemia. CDR3 and TCR beta VDJ profiling relied on genomic DNA as the template. TCRdb re-called the reads through MiXCR, storing one row per CDR3 protein. Altogether 100,000 to 150,000 distinct CDR3 sequences are present, roughly 50% being singletons, with the ten largest covering 2% to 3%. Specimen: sorted CD4+, CD8+, or CD8+CD57+ T cells (not recorded which) from PBMCs. The receptors were gathered from a human donor in good health, serving as a control.

This clonotype has only a few counts. V gene TRBV29-1 combines with J gene TRBJ2-1; TRBD1 matches at 7 bases. Germline trimming cut 0 bases from V and 1 base from J; bases unmatched to any gene: 6. Germline CDR1 SQVTM, CDR2 ANQGSEA. CDR3 size: 16 residues. The CDR3, as DNA: TGCAGCGTTGAAGATAGACAGGGAAGGTCCTACAATGAGCAGTTCTTC. This codes for CSVEDRQGRSYNEQFF.

V is TRBV25-1 and J is TRBJ2-1; TRBD1 matches at 10 bases. Germline V gene data show CDR1 as MGHDK and CDR2 as SYGVNS. The CDR3 runs to 19 residues. The ends lost 7 bases at V and 8 bases at J; junction bases unmatched: 23. DNA of the CDR3: TGTGCCAGCATCGACCCGCCTGGGGGACAGGGGCCCACGAGCGATGAGCAGTTCTTC. This encodes CASIDPPGGQGPTSDEQFF. The full variable domain, in which reference TRBV25-1 and TRBJ2-1 provide the parts outside the CDR3, is EADIYQTPRYLVIGTGKKITLECSQTMGHDKMYWYQQDPGMELHLIHYSYGVNSTEKGDLSSESTVSRIRTEHFPLTLESARPSHTSQYLCASIDPPGGQGPTSDEQFFGPGTRLTVL.

J is TRBJ2-1 and V is TRBV7-3; 11 bases are shared with TRBD1. The CDR3 is 15 amino acids. With 3 bases clipped from V and 6 bases from J, the junction kept 4 bases outside the gene matches. Germline V gene data show CDR1 as SGHTA and CDR2 as FQGTGA. The CDR3 reads CASSFAGTGGNEQFF. CDR3 DNA: TGTGCCAGCAGCTTCGCCGGGACAGGGGGCAATGAGCAGTTCTTC.

This chain links TRBV5-4 with TRBJ2-5; 10 bases agree with TRBD2. The CDR3 loop spans 14 amino acids. CDR1 SGHNT and CDR2 YYREEE come from the germline V gene (reference sequence). V gave up 2 bases and J gave up 6 bases; unmatched junction bases: 4. The CDR3 nucleotides are TGTGCCAGCAGCTTAGCGGGGGGGCCGAAGACCCAGTACTTC. This sequence encodes CASSLAGGPKTQYF.

The chain has TRBV24-1 and TRBJ2-3, with D possibly being TRBD2 (7 bases). The ends were cut back, 9 bases at V and 4 bases at J, with 16 bases in the middle. Per the germline V gene, CDR1 is KGHDR and CDR2 is SFDVKD. The CDR3 loop spans 14 amino acids. The CDR3 reads CATRGGLAADTQYF. The CDR3 region has the DNA TGTGCCACCCGTGGGGGCCTAGCGGCAGATACGCAGTATTTT.

This clonotype occurred many times. This sequence joins TRBV12-3 or TRBV12-4 and TRBJ1-5; D is possibly TRBD1 (5 bases). This CDR3 has 17 residues. Trimming stripped 7 bases from V and 6 bases from J, with 25 bases between. The CDR3 loop reads CASTARIGAGERQPQHF. The CDR3 DNA follows: TGTGCCAGCACCGCACGGATTGGGGCAGGTGAGCGTCAGCCCCAGCATTTT.

This clonotype was counted many times. The genes are TRBV15 and TRBJ2-7; D gene ambiguous. CDR3 length: 16 residues. Germline loops: CDR1 LNHNV, CDR2 YYDKDF (reference sequence). Trimming pared 3 bases from V and 0 bases from J, leaving 15 bases between. The CDR3: CATSRNFNPSSYEQYF. CDR3 coding DNA: TGTGCCACCAGCAGGAATTTTAATCCCAGCTCCTACGAGCAGTACTTC.

The chain is built from TRBV24-1 and TRBJ2-7; D is ambiguous. The CDR3 is made up of 13 amino acids. The V end lost 9 bases, the J end lost 10 bases, and 21 bases lay between the germline ends. Germline V lookup: CDR1 KGHDR, CDR2 SFDVKD. CDR3 amino acids: CATGRDGLGRQYF. The CDR3 bases are TGTGCCACCGGGCGAGACGGGTTAGGTCGTCAGTACTTC.

The V and J genes are TRBV3-1 and TRBJ2-2, with 7 positions matching TRBD2. Germline CDR1 LGHDT, CDR2 YNNKEL (reference sequence). Germline trimming cut 1 base from V and 6 bases from J; bases unmatched to any gene: 11. This CDR3 has 17 residues. The CDR3 spells CASSQVWGGRPPGELFF. As DNA, the CDR3 is TGTGCCAGCAGCCAAGTATGGGGGGGAAGGCCTCCCGGGGAGCTGTTTTTT.

The chain has TRBV20-1 and TRBJ1-1, with no clear D. Trimming cost V 0 bases and J 6 bases, with 11 bases left between them. CDR1 and CDR2 (germline): DFQATT, SNEGSKA (reference sequence). The CDR3 loop spans 13 amino acids. The CDR3 region is CSARERGEPEAFF. The DNA of the CDR3 is TGCAGTGCTAGAGAAAGAGGCGAGCCTGAAGCTTTCTTT.

In its sample, this clonotype was seen many times. This sequence joins TRBV6-6 and TRBJ1-1; D is unclear. Germline V lookup: CDR1 MNHNY, CDR2 SVGAGI (reference sequence). The V end was cut by 2 bases, the J end by 1 base, with 2 bases between. The CDR3 extends over 12 amino acids. The CDR3 DNA reads TGTGCCAGCAGTTACCCGAACACTGAAGCTTTCTTT. It translates to CASSYPNTEAFF.

This clonotype appeared many times. V usage is TRBV6-2 or TRBV6-3 and J usage is TRBJ2-7; D unresolved. Per the germline V gene, CDR1 is MNHEY and CDR2 is SVGEGT. V shed 6 bases and J shed 7 bases, with 16 bases lying between them. This CDR3 is built from 13 residues. The CDR3 loop reads CASRPTEFSEQYF. The CDR3 DNA sequence: TGTGCCAGCAGACCGACCGAATTCTCGGAGCAGTACTTC.

The V and J genes are TRBV10-3 and TRBJ2-1; 12 nucleotides agree with TRBD2. The V and J ends lost 5 bases and 8 bases, in that order; junction bases with no gene match: 4. The V gene's germline CDR1 is ENHRY and CDR2 SYGVKD. The CDR3 loop spans 14 amino acids. CDR3 nucleotides: TGTGCCATCAGTCCGACTAGCGGGGGTTATGAGCAGTTCTTC. It is translated as CAISPTSGGYEQFF.

This clonotype has just a few counts. The V and J genes are TRBV20-1 and TRBJ1-6, with TRBD1 matching over 10 bases. V dropped 6 bases and J dropped 9; count of bases not matched to a gene: 11. Germline lookup yields CDR1 DFQATT and CDR2 SNEGSKA (reference sequence). The CDR3 covers 15 residues. CDR3 nucleotides: TGCAGTGCAAGATCGACAGGGGGCGCGATTTCACCCCTCCACTTT. This translates into CSARSTGGAISPLHF.

This clonotype showed up many times. V gene TRBV6-1 combines with J gene TRBJ1-1, with 10 bases fitting TRBD1. V dropped 8 bases and J dropped 1; count of bases not matched to a gene: 7. There are 15 residues in the CDR3. The germline CDR1 and CDR2 sequences are MNHNS and SASEGT. CDR3 sequence: CASSDRGRANTEAFF. As DNA, the CDR3 is TGTGCCAGCTCGGACAGGGGGAGGGCGAACACTGAAGCTTTCTTT.

This chain uses TRBV6-5 with TRBJ2-2, with 10 nucleotides matching TRBD2. V shed 1 base and J 7 bases; nucleotides not matched to a gene: 9. The CDR3 contains 17 residues. From germline, CDR1 is MNHEY and CDR2 SVGAGI. DNA for the CDR3: TGTGCCAGCAGTTACTTGAGCCAGCGGGGGGGCAACGGGGAGCTGTTTTTT. This translates into CASSYLSQRGGNGELFF.

V gene TRBV7-3 combines with J gene TRBJ2-7, with 13 nucleotides matching TRBD2. From germline, CDR1 is SGHTA and CDR2 FQGTGA. The CDR3 is 16 amino acids. V trimming: 4 bases; J trimming: 12 bases; junction bases outside the gene matches: 15. The CDR3 DNA reads TGTGCCAGCAGCTCCACCCCAGGGAGACTAGCGGGGGGCCTGTACTTC. This encodes CASSSTPGRLAGGLYF.